This T cell receptor beta chain emerged from a study of blood T cell repertoires in COVID-19. Study overall: Samples of COVID-19 (acute and convalescent) were obtained from the United States, Italy and Spain. The cDNA or gDNA used as material had been derived from T cells, B-cell-depleted T cells, or PBMCs.

This clone has only a few counts. Clones were sequenced by immunoSEQ multiplex PCR, and TCRdb holds only the in-frame ones, with some missing. The top ten clones hold approximately 2.5% of a sample with 270,000 or so clones, approximately 86% of them seen once. CDR1 is SEHNR and CDR2 is FQNEAQ in the germline V gene (reference sequence). V lost 4 bases and J lost 2, with 15 bases in between. The CDR3 loop spans 16 amino acids. Input material: PBMCs or T cells enriched from blood (not recorded which). The source is a woman under 30 who had recovered from COVID-19. V gene TRBV7-9 combines with J gene TRBJ1-5; D possibly corresponds to TRBD1 (6 bases). In DNA, the CDR3 is TGTGCCAGCAGCTGCCAGGGGTGGAATGGCAATCAGCCCCAGCATTTT. This sequence encodes CASSCQGWNGNQPQHF.